Listed here is a single T cell receptor beta chain. Its antigen is currently unknown. Germline V gene lookup returns CDR1 SGHDT and CDR2 YYEEEE. Trimming pared 2 bases from V and 1 base from J, leaving 10 bases between. The CDR3 is made up of 14 amino acids. Viral peptide pools were used in the ViraFEST assay to expand antigen-specific CD4+ T cells, and sequencing came afterward. An approximately ten-day culture period preceded the isolation of CD4+ T cells. Among the vaccine recipients, none had a prior SARS-CoV-2 infection, and nucleocapsid antibodies were negative. These data belong to a study of vaccination effects on CD4 cells after COVID-19. Sequenced by immunoSEQ multiplex PCR; TCRdb stores in-frame clones only, minus some. The sample lists about 41,000 clones; 77% were seen once.

This chain connects TRBV5-6 to TRBJ2-7; D possibly corresponds to TRBD1 (5 bases). Sequenced here: CD4+ T cells from PBMCs cultured with HCoV-NL63 spike peptides, sampled before COVID-19 vaccination. This clonotype was obtained from a human donor who received a COVID-19 vaccine. This CDR3 is CASSLSGASYEQYV. Written as DNA, the CDR3 is TGTGCCAGCAGCTTAAGTGGGGCGTCCTACGAGCAGTACGTC.